This entry features one T cell receptor (beta chain) sequence. The sample has other DNA sequences that encode this CDR3 too. The entry originates in a study of T cell responses to AZD1222 COVID-19 vaccine. This table comes from immunoSEQ multiplex PCR, and its TCRdb copy is limited to in-frame clones, with some not included. The sample holds under 75,000 clones, more than 75% seen once. This specimen was peripheral blood, taken on day 0 of AZD1222 vaccination. This TCR was sampled from an adult in good health.

The CDR3 is CASSLPSGRANNEQFF. The CDR3 coding sequence is TGTGCCAGCAGTTTGCCCAGCGGGAGGGCTAACAATGAGCAGTTCTTC. The chain combines TRBV28 with TRBJ2-1, with 10 bases aligning to TRBD2. The ends lost 3 bases at V and 5 bases at J; junction bases unmatched: 7. CDR3 size: 16 residues. Germline V gene lookup returns CDR1 MDHEN and CDR2 SYDVKM. The full variable domain, in which reference TRBV28 and TRBJ2-1 provide the parts outside the CDR3, is DVKVTQSSRYLVKRTGEKVFLECVQDMDHENMFWYRQDPGLGLRLIYFSYDVKMKEKGDIPEGYSVSREKKERFSLILESASTNQTSMYLCASSLPSGRANNEQFFGPGTRLTVL.